A single TCR beta chain is shown here with its context. Its antigen remains unknown. The read terminates 3 residues before the CDR3 end, so the remaining end is supplied by the germline J gene. This sample was taken from a study of T cells in women clearing cervical HPV infection. Sequenced by immunoSEQ multiplex PCR; TCRdb stores in-frame clones only, minus some. Recorded for this sample: some 25,000 clones. Germline loops: CDR1 WNHNN, CDR2 SYGVQD (reference sequence). CDR3 length: 13 residues. The V and J ends lost 8 bases and 6 bases respectively, with 14 bases between them. The study's findings and limits: Effector/memory and HPV-specific T cells were not isolated, and association timing is unknown. TRBV6-7 relative abundance averaged roughly 0.099% in cases and 0.15% to 0.2% in controls.

The rearrangement uses TRBV10-1 and TRBJ1-3; a weak D match, TRBD1 (6 bases). Source material: blood buffy coat. The receptor comes from a woman between 18 and 69 years old with a cervical HPV16 infection that either progressed to CIN3+ or cleared (not recorded which). The CDR3 here is CASSAGAENTIYF. The covered CDR3 bases are TGCGCCAGCTCCGCGGGGGCTGAAAACACC.